This T cell receptor (beta chain) was profiled in a study of breast tumors, draining lymph nodes, adjacent tissues. Study results and limitations: Compared with lymph nodes, tumors were less diverse; compared with nontumor tissue, more. Luminal-like breast cancer showed significantly greater tumor-nontumor repertoire similarity than basal-like breast cancer did.

This clonotype was recorded at least ten times. What it recognizes is unknown. This CDR3 has 16 residues. Germline trimming cut 0 bases from V and 6 bases from J; bases unmatched to any gene: 5. Looked up from germline, CDR1 is SGHRS and CDR2 is YFSETQ. TCRdb ran MiXCR on the multiplex PCR reads and lists one entry per CDR3 protein. The sample comprises about 140,000 distinct CDR3 sequences, 30% to 35% of which are singletons, and approximately 2.2% rests with the top ten. Axillary draining lymph nodes of breast cancer patients supplied the node samples. The clonotype originates from a female donor with breast cancer. Some clones in this sample may be carry-over from other donors' samples. The specimen sequenced was axillary lymph node tissue. This rearrangement joins TRBV5-1 to TRBJ2-1, with 11 bases lining up with TRBD2. The CDR3 spells CASSLDQTSGVNEQFF. The CDR3 DNA follows: TGCGCCAGCAGCTTGGATCAGACTAGCGGGGTCAATGAGCAGTTCTTC.